This entry lists 12 T cell receptor beta chains sequenced from one sample in a study of control samples from healthy donors and cancer patients. Sequenced by immunoSEQ multiplex PCR; TCRdb stores in-frame clones only, minus some. The sample has 160,000 or so clones, around 94% seen once. The sample taken for sequencing was PBMCs. The receptors originated from a man in his 60s with colorectal cancer.

The V and J genes are TRBV4-1 and TRBJ2-7, with a tentative D call TRBD2 (6 bases). This CDR3 contains 15 residues. Germline-derived CDR1 and CDR2 are MGHRA and YSYEKL. The V end lost 0 bases, the J end lost 2 bases, and 11 bases lay between the germline ends. CDR3 nucleotide sequence: TGCGCCAGCAGCCAAGATGGGTCGGGGGCCTACGAGCAGTACTTC. Amino acids: CASSQDGSGAYEQYF.

The chain links TRBV13 to TRBJ1-2, with no clear D. The CDR3 has 14 amino acids. In germline, CDR1 is PRHDT, CDR2 FYEKMQ (reference sequence). Between the trimmed V and J ends, which lost 4 bases and 2 bases, there was a span of 11 bases. CDR3 in amino acids: CASSSRTVNYGYTF. CDR3 sequence (DNA): TGTGCCAGCAGCTCCCGGACGGTAAACTATGGCTACACCTTC.

This chain uses TRBV7-8 with TRBJ1-5; D perhaps matches TRBD1 (5 bases). With 6 bases removed from V and 5 bases from J, the gap between germline ends came to 14 bases. The CDR3 runs to 14 residues. Looked up from germline, CDR1 is SGHVS and CDR2 is FQNEAQ. CDR3 amino acids: CASRQGTDHQPQHF. Here the CDR3 DNA reads TGTGCCAGCAGACAAGGGACGGACCATCAGCCCCAGCATTTT.

This clone was counted once. The CDR3 nucleotides are TGTGCCAGCAGCCCGGGACTCTCTGGGGCCAACGTCCTGACTTTC. It yields the protein CASSPGLSGANVLTF. This rearrangement joins TRBV11-3 to TRBJ2-6; a weak D match, TRBD2 (6 bases). The ends were cut back, 5 bases at V and 0 bases at J, with 8 bases in the middle. Germline values: CDR1 SGHNT, CDR2 YENEEA. CDR3 size: 15 residues.

V is TRBV7-9 and J is TRBJ1-2, with D uncertain. V was cut by 5 bases and J by 2 bases, with 12 bases left in between. Germline V lookup: CDR1 SEHNR, CDR2 FQNEAQ (reference sequence). CDR3 size: 14 residues. DNA for the CDR3: TGTGCCAGCAGCCGATTGGGTAGCAACTATGGCTACACCTTC. Translated, it gives CASSRLGSNYGYTF.

V usage is TRBV7-2 and J usage is TRBJ2-1; tentative D call: TRBD1 (5 bases). The V gene's germline CDR1 is SGHTA and CDR2 FQGNSA. The V end was cut by 0 bases, the J end by 7 bases, with 16 bases between. CDR3 length: 16 residues. CDR3 DNA: TGTGCCAGCAGCTTAGCTCAGGGCGCCCTGGGGAATGAGCAGTTCTTC. The encoded protein is CASSLAQGALGNEQFF.

CDR3 nucleotide sequence: TGCGCCAGCAGCTTGGGGGCTTCGGGGGTTGGGACAGATACGCAGTATTTT. Translated: CASSLGASGVGTDTQYF. This chain links TRBV5-1 with TRBJ2-3; D perhaps matches TRBD2 (6 bases). Trimming pared 0 bases from V and 3 bases from J, leaving 17 bases between. CDR1 and CDR2 from the germline V gene are SGHRS and YFSETQ. CDR3 length: 17 residues.

The chain combines TRBV11-2 with TRBJ1-3, with D possibly TRBD1 on 5 matching bases. The CDR3 is 16 residues long. Trimming cost V 3 bases and J 0 bases, with 12 bases left between them. Germline values: CDR1 SGHAT, CDR2 FQNNGV. The CDR3 bases are TGTGCCAGCAGCTTGGGACTCCTCCTCTCTGGAAACACCATATATTTT. The encoded protein is CASSLGLLLSGNTIYF.

The chain employs TRBV10-3 and TRBJ2-3; 8 nucleotides align to TRBD2. The ends lost 3 bases at V and 1 base at J; junction bases unmatched: 3. Germline V gene sequence: CDR1 ENHRY, CDR2 SYGVKD. This CDR3 is 15 amino acids long. This chain's CDR3 is CAISELAEGTDTQYF. The CDR3 DNA reads TGTGCCATCAGTGAACTAGCGGAGGGCACAGATACGCAGTATTTT.

The rearrangement uses TRBV24-1 and TRBJ2-1; TRBD1 might be the D (6 bases). The germline V gene has CDR1 KGHDR and CDR2 SFDVKD. CDR3 length: 18 amino acids. The V and J ends lost 2 bases and 0 bases respectively, with 16 bases between them. The CDR3 protein is CATSDSAGGFGSYNEQFF. As DNA, the CDR3 is TGTGCCACCAGTGATTCAGCTGGGGGCTTTGGCTCCTACAATGAGCAGTTCTTC.

The rearrangement links TRBV5-4 to TRBJ2-1; unclear D gene. V dropped 2 bases and J dropped 5 bases, with 11 bases sitting between them. The length of the CDR3 is 14 residues. Germline CDR1 is SGHNT and CDR2 is YYREEE (reference sequence). CDR3 bases: TGTGCCAGCAGCTTAATCAACAGAGACAATGAGCAGTTCTTC. Protein sequence: CASSLINRDNEQFF.

The V call is TRBV30, the J call TRBJ1-5; D gene uncertain. V dropped 1 base and J dropped 0 bases, with 7 bases sitting between them. The CDR3 contains 14 residues. Looked up from germline, CDR1 is GTSNPN and CDR2 is SVGIG (reference sequence). In DNA, the CDR3 is TGTGCCTGGAGTGGAGGACTTAGCAATCAGCCCCAGCATTTT. It is translated as CAWSGGLSNQPQHF.